This entry concerns a single TCR beta chain. The CDR3 has 12 residues. Germline values: CDR1 SQVTM, CDR2 ANQGSEA. V gave up 6 bases and J gave up 5 bases; unmatched junction bases: 5. This sample is part of a study of blood T cell repertoires in COVID-19. Original analysis: By means of reference gene primer amplification, nucleated cell counts were estimated. Here immunoSEQ multiplex PCR was the method, and the copy in TCRdb shows in-frame clones only, minus some. V and J calls and clone size come straight from that table; D and trimming were deduced from the DNA. The table lists 200,000 to 250,000 clones, roughly 86% of them singletons. Enrollment of patients from Seattle took place during active infection, with longitudinal follow-up.

Sequencing used peripheral blood. The receptor comes from a woman of 80 years or more with COVID-19, enrolled during active disease. This sequence joins TRBV29-1 and TRBJ1-1; TRBD1 matches 8 bases. CDR3 bases: TGCAGCGTCGGACAGGGAAAAACTGAAGCTTTCTTT. This gives the protein CSVGQGKTEAFF.